The 9 T cell receptor beta chains below all came from one sample that was sequenced in a study of blood T cell repertoires in COVID-19. Clones were sequenced by immunoSEQ multiplex PCR, and TCRdb holds only the in-frame ones, with some missing. Of approximately 170,000 clones listed, 80% to 90% are singletons. Sequenced input: peripheral blood. The receptors come from a man in his forties who had recovered from COVID-19.

The chain employs TRBV10-3 and TRBJ2-7; 8 bases agree with TRBD1. V shed 0 bases, J shed 3 bases, and the junction held 4 bases outside the gene matches. The CDR3 length is 15 residues. Germline V lookup: CDR1 ENHRY, CDR2 SYGVKD. The CDR3 spells CAISESGTGHYEQYF. CDR3 DNA: TGTGCCATCAGTGAGTCCGGGACAGGACACTACGAGCAGTACTTC.

CDR3 sequence: CASSSTADTGELFF. The CDR3 DNA is TGTGCCAGCAGTTCGACAGCAGATACCGGGGAGCTGTTTTTT. V gene TRBV28 combines with J gene TRBJ2-2, with D possibly matching TRBD1 (5 bases). Trimming removed 4 bases from V and 5 bases from J, with 11 bases in between. The CDR3 sequence is 14 residues long. Per the germline V gene, CDR1 is MDHEN and CDR2 is SYDVKM.

The J gene is TRBJ2-5, the V gene TRBV12-3 or TRBV12-4; D possibly corresponds to TRBD2 (6 bases). This CDR3 is 12 amino acids long. Trimming took 7 bases from V and 4 from J, leaving 10 bases between them. This CDR3 reads CASNQGGETQYF. The CDR3 nucleotides read TGTGCCAGCAATCAGGGAGGAGAGACCCAGTACTTC.

The chain recombines TRBV3-1 (or the pseudogene TRBV3-2) with TRBJ2-3; D remains ambiguous. Germline CDR1 reads LGHDT; CDR2 reads YNNKEL (reference sequence). Deletions cut 1 base from V and 11 bases from J, with 7 bases between. The CDR3 consists of 11 residues. The CDR3 sequence: CASSQVARQYF. The DNA of the CDR3 is TGTGCCAGCAGCCAAGTTGCGAGGCAGTATTTT.

The gene calls are TRBV24-1 and TRBJ2-1; 10 nucleotides line up with TRBD1. The V gene's germline CDR1 is KGHDR and CDR2 SFDVKD. The CDR3 spans 16 residues. With 3 bases clipped from V and 5 bases from J, the junction kept 6 bases outside the gene matches. The CDR3 protein is CATSDEPGQGNNEQFF. CDR3 in DNA: TGTGCCACCAGTGATGAGCCGGGACAGGGGAACAATGAGCAGTTCTTC.

V usage is TRBV5-6 and J usage is TRBJ1-2; D gene unclear. The germline CDR1 and CDR2 sequences are SGHDT and YYEEEE. This CDR3 is 14 amino acids long. Trimming removed 2 bases at V and 0 bases at J, with 8 bases between. CDR3 bases: TGTGCCAGCAGCTTCGCAGGAACTAACTATGGCTACACCTTC. This codes for CASSFAGTNYGYTF.

V gene TRBV5-1 combines with J gene TRBJ2-5, with a possible D match to TRBD2 (6 bases). Germline V gene data show CDR1 as SGHRS and CDR2 as YFSETQ. The CDR3 is 15 amino acids. Between the trimmed V and J ends, which lost 2 bases and 0 bases, there was a span of 11 bases. CDR3 amino acids: CASSFLSGYQETQYF. The CDR3 coding sequence is TGCGCCAGCAGCTTCCTAAGCGGGTACCAAGAGACCCAGTACTTC.

The rearrangement joins TRBV28 to TRBJ2-2; D uncertain. The CDR3 runs 13 residues. Looked up from germline, CDR1 is MDHEN and CDR2 is SYDVKM. V was trimmed by 3 bases and J by 5 bases, leaving 7 bases between them. As DNA, the CDR3 is TGTGCCAGCAGTTTTGCCGGGACCGGGGAGCTGTTTTTT. This codes for CASSFAGTGELFF.

This sequence joins TRBV6-5 and TRBJ1-2, with 12 bases lining up with TRBD1. The V gene's germline CDR1 is MNHEY and CDR2 SVGAGI. The CDR3 length is 15 residues. J lost 8 bases, V lost 6 bases, and 10 bases had no gene match. The CDR3 bases are TGTGCCAGCAGAAAAACTGGGACAGGGGGCGAAGGCTACACCTTC. This translates into CASRKTGTGGEGYTF.